Listed below are T cell receptor beta chains from one sample, sequenced in a study of PD-L1 blockade in urothelial cancer. Produced via immunoSEQ multiplex PCR; TCRdb's table is partial and in-frame only. The sample has more than 45,000 clones, more than 70% seen once. The sample consisted of PBMCs, taken around atezolizumab (anti-PD-L1) treatment. All receptors derive from a man older than 75 with urothelial cancer. CDR3s include the opening cysteine and the closing phenylalanine or tryptophan. A D gene is named only where the DNA matches it firmly.

cdr3_length	d_call	v_call	cdr3_aa
15	TRBD1	TRBV7-8	CASSPRTGGSQPQHF
13	.	TRBV2	CATFGGGSTEAFF
15	TRBD1	TRBV18	CASSPTGTEYYEQYF
16	.	TRBV10-3	CAISEEGVINAGELFF
14	TRBD2	TRBV2	CASSALAGDNEQFF
15	TRBD1	TRBV28	CASTSQGLSTDTQYF
15	.	TRBV5-4	CASSLDLGARYEQYF
15	.	TRBV16	CASSQRRGRTDTQYF
14	.	TRBV2	CASSENWAGDEQYF
12	.	TRBV29-1	CSVTGKQETQYF
14	TRBD1	TRBV28	CASSSQGAYEKLFF
14	.	TRBV11-3	CASSPGGAPTEAFF